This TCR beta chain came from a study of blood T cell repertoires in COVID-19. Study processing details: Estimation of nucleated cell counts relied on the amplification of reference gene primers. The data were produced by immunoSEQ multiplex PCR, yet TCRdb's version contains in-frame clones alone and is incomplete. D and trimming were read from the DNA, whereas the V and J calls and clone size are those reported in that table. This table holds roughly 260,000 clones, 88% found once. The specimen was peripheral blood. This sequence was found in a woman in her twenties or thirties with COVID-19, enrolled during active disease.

The CDR3 spells CASKLTGTGGDEQYF. DNA of the CDR3: TGTGCCAGCAAGCTAACCGGGACAGGGGGTGACGAGCAGTACTTC. The chain employs TRBV6-6 and TRBJ2-7, with TRBD1 identical over 11 bases. V lost 7 bases and J lost 5; bases outside the gene matches: 10. The CDR3 has 15 amino acids. Per the germline V gene, CDR1 is MNHNY and CDR2 is SVGAGI (reference sequence).